These 5 T cell receptor beta chains originate from one sample sequenced in a study of blood T cell repertoires in COVID-19 (dated by TCRdb to the early 2020s). The library was obtained by the immunoSEQ multiplex PCR assay. TCRdb retrieved this table from immuneACCESS and kept in-frame rearrangements only. Not all clones are present; in checked studies, unresolved V genes account for under half, and no reason is known for the remainder. In all, the sample holds some 160,000 clones, and approximately 88% of those were seen once. Roughly 3.1% of the sample is in the top ten clones. Specimen: peripheral blood. These receptors all stem from a man in his sixties with acute or convalescent COVID-19.

CDR3 DNA: TGTGCCAGCAGCGCTGGACAGGGGGAAAAACTGTTTTTT. Amino acid sequence: CASSAGQGEKLFF. This rearrangement joins TRBV9 to TRBJ1-4; 9 bases align to TRBD1. The junction had 2 bases not matched to a gene; V was cut back by 3 bases and J by 8 bases. The V gene's germline CDR1 is SGDLS and CDR2 YYNGEE. This CDR3 region has 13 residues. Complete variable domain (other parts from reference TRBV9 and TRBJ1-4): DSGVTQTPKHLITATGQRVTLRCSPRSGDLSVYWYQQSLDQGLQFLIQYYNGEERAKGNILERFSAQQFPDLHSELNLSSLELGDSALYFCASSAGQGEKLFFGSGTQLSVL.

The V gene is TRBV19, the J gene TRBJ2-1, with D perhaps matching TRBD2 (9 bases). V dropped 9 bases and J dropped 5 bases, with 20 bases sitting between them. Germline V lookup: CDR1 LNHDA, CDR2 SQIVND (reference sequence). This CDR3 has 15 residues. The CDR3 sequence is CASRGGGTGHNEQFF. CDR3 bases: TGTGCCAGCCGCGGGGGGGGGACAGGCCACAATGAGCAGTTCTTC. The complete variable domain, with remaining parts taken from reference TRBV19 and TRBJ2-1, reads DGGITQSPKYLFRKEGQNVTLSCEQNLNHDAMYWYRQDPGQGLRLIYYSQIVNDFQKGDIAEGYSVSREKKESFPLTVTSAQKNPTAFYLCASRGGGTGHNEQFFGPGTRLTVL.

The CDR3 DNA is TGTGCCAGTAGACCTTGGGACAGGGCTTTCGGAAACACCATATATTTT. Encoded protein: CASRPWDRAFGNTIYF. This chain joins TRBV19 and TRBJ1-3; 9 bases align to TRBD1. Germline V gives CDR1 LNHDA, CDR2 SQIVND (reference sequence). The length of the CDR3 is 16 residues. V trimming: 6 bases; J trimming: 4 bases; junction bases outside the gene matches: 10.

The V call is TRBV7-9, the J call TRBJ2-1, with 9 bases identical to TRBD1. The germline V gene has CDR1 SEHNR and CDR2 FQNEAQ (reference sequence). Trimming removed 8 bases from V and 9 bases from J; junction bases left unmatched: 11. This CDR3 has 14 amino acids. The CDR3 here is CASGGQGAFGEQFF. The CDR3 region has the DNA TGTGCCAGCGGGGGACAGGGAGCGTTCGGTGAGCAGTTCTTC.

The J gene is TRBJ1-2, the V gene TRBV7-2, with TRBD1 identical over 8 bases. This CDR3 is 16 amino acids long. Per the germline V gene, CDR1 is SGHTA and CDR2 is FQGNSA. With 4 bases clipped from V and 1 base from J, the junction kept 8 bases outside the gene matches. This CDR3 is CASSSRTGRLNYGYTF. CDR3 nucleotides: TGTGCCAGCAGCTCGCGGACAGGGCGACTTAACTATGGCTACACCTTC.